Listed below are T cell receptor beta chains from one sample, sequenced in a study of T cell repertoires in cytomegalovirus infection. These TCRs' antigens remain unknown. TCRdb redid the calling of the reads with MiXCR, one entry per CDR3 protein. Of roughly 860,000 distinct CDR3 sequences listed, roughly 33% are singletons. The specimen was cultured CD8+ T cells from PBMCs, collected from culture after CMV antigen stimulation. These receptor sequences come from a human donor in good health (CMV status not recorded). Some clones in this sample may be carry-over from other donors' samples. The CDR3 runs from the conserved cysteine through the conserved F or W. A D gene is named only where the DNA matches it firmly.

d_call j_call cdr3_length v_call cdr3_aa
TRBD1 TRBJ2-2 17 TRBV7-8 CASSRDRERPNTGELFF
TRBD1 TRBJ1-2 15 TRBV27 CASSLQGAPRRGYTF
. TRBJ1-4 12 TRBV19 CASSIGSEKLFF
TRBD2 TRBJ2-3 14 TRBV6-5 CASSQRLARDTQYF
. TRBJ1-1 14 TRBV5-1 CASSGGATEAEAFF
TRBD1 TRBJ1-1 15 TRBV28 CASSFRGGLYTEAFF
TRBD2 TRBJ2-5 14 TRBV6-4 CASNRLAGGGTQYF
. TRBJ1-5 14 TRBV5-4 CASSLFGGDQPQHF
TRBD1 TRBJ2-7 14 TRBV6-1 CASSSTGTAYEQYF
. TRBJ1-4 16 TRBV4-3 CASSQDPQDLGEKLFF
. TRBJ1-4 15 TRBV7-8 CASSLDGGLGEKLFF
TRBD2 TRBJ2-7 16 TRBV5-1 CASSLGLAGGLSEQYF
. TRBJ1-4 18 TRBV27 CASSSFSGGLPTNEKLFF